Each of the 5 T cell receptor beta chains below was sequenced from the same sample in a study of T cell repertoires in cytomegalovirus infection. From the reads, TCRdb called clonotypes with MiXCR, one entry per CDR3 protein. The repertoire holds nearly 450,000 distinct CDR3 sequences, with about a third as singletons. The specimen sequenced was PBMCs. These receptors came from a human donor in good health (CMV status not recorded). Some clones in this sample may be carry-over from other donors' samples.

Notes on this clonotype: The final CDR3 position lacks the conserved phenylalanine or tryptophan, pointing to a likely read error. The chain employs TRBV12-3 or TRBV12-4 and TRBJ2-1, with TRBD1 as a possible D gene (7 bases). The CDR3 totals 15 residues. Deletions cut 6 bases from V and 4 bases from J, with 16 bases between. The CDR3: CASSQGGGDYNEQFL. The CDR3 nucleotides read TGTGCCAGCAGCCAGGGGGGCGGGGATTACAATGAGCAGTTCTTA.

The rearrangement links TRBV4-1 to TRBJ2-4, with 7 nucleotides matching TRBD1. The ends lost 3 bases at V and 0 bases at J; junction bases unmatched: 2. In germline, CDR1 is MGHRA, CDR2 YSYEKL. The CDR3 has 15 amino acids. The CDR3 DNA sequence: TGCGCCAGCAGCCACCCAGGGGGAGCCAAAAACATTCAGTACTTC. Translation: CASSHPGGAKNIQYF.

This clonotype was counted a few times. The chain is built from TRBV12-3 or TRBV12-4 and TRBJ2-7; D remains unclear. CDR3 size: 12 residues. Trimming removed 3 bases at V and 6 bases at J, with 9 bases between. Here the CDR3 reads CASSLSSAEQYF. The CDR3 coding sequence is TGTGCCAGCAGTTTGTCCAGCGCCGAGCAGTACTTC.

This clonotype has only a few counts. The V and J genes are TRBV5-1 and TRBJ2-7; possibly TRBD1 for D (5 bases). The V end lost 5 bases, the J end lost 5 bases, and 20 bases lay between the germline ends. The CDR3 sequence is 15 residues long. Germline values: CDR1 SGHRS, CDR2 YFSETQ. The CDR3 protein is CASSTNQGAIHEQYF. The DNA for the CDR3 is TGCGCCAGCAGTACCAACCAAGGGGCGATCCACGAGCAGTACTTC.

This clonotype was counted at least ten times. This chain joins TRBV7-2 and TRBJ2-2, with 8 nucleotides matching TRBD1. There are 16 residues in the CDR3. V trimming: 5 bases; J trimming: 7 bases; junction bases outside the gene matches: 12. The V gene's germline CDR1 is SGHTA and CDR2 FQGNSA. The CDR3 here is CASSRTGNEIRGELFF. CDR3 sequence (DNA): TGTGCCAGCAGCCGGACAGGGAATGAAATACGCGGGGAGCTGTTTTTT.